This T cell receptor beta chain was captured in a study of T cell responses to AZD1222 COVID-19 vaccine. Study-level points and caveats: Repertoire collection took place solely once the T cell response had peaked.

Method: immunoSEQ multiplex PCR; TCRdb's copy keeps in-frame clones and lacks some. The data hold about 53,000 clones, with about 91% observed a single time. In regard to this clone: Its antigen remains unknown.

Material: peripheral blood, obtained 28 days after the second AZD1222 dose. This receptor was obtained from an adult who received the AZD1222 COVID-19 vaccine.

For the CDR3, the DNA is TGTGCCAGCACCATCGGACAGGGATCTTCGGAGACCCAGTACTTC. Translation gives CASTIGQGSSETQYF. The chain employs TRBV2 and TRBJ2-5; TRBD1 matches 8 bases. The CDR3 loop spans 15 amino acids. Losses at the gene ends were 7 bases for V and 5 bases for J; bases not matched to a gene: 12. Germline CDR1 reads SNHLY; CDR2 reads FYNNEI.